This passage covers 29 T cell receptor beta chains from one sample sequenced in a study of PD-L1 blockade in urothelial cancer. Here immunoSEQ multiplex PCR was the method, and the copy in TCRdb shows in-frame clones only, minus some. The repertoire consists of about 91,000 clones, with roughly 85% occurring once and the leading ten covering approximately 8.4%. Time point meaning: peripheral blood 6 weeks after treatment start. This material consisted of PBMCs, taken around atezolizumab (anti-PD-L1) treatment. All receptors come from a man between 65 and 80 years old with urothelial cancer.

This clone was picked up one time. The chain uses TRBV14 and TRBJ1-2, with D perhaps TRBD1 (6 bases). Germline V gene sequence: CDR1 SGHDN, CDR2 FVKESK. The CDR3 runs 13 residues. V shed 1 base and J shed 6 bases, with 9 bases lying between them. As DNA, the CDR3 is TGTGCCAGCAGCCAAGCCAGGGGCGATGGCTACACCTTC. Its protein product is CASSQARGDGYTF.

The CDR3 nucleotides read TGTGCCAGCAGCTCATCTAGCGGGGGGGGCTGGGACACCGGGGAGCTGTTTTTT. Amino acids: CASSSSSGGGWDTGELFF. The genes are TRBV11-2 and TRBJ2-2, with TRBD2 matching over 12 bases. The V and J ends lost 4 bases and 3 bases, in that order; junction bases with no gene match: 9. The length of the CDR3 is 18 residues. The germline CDR1 and CDR2 sequences are SGHAT and FQNNGV.

The chain has TRBV5-4 and TRBJ1-2; 10 positions match TRBD1. The germline gives CDR1 SGHNT, CDR2 YYREEE (reference sequence). The ends lost 0 bases at V and 7 bases at J; junction bases unmatched: 9. The CDR3 spans 16 residues. CDR3 region: CASSLARQGARGGYTF. Written as DNA, the CDR3 is TGTGCCAGCAGCTTGGCCCGACAGGGGGCGAGGGGTGGCTACACCTTC.

The V and J genes are TRBV10-2 and TRBJ1-2, with TRBD1 as a possible D gene (6 bases). CDR1 and CDR2 (germline): WSHSY, SAAADI. The CDR3 length is 11 residues. The V gene lost 7 bases and the J gene lost 7 bases, with 10 bases spanning the gap. The CDR3 is CASNTGFGYTF. The CDR3, as DNA: TGCGCCAGCAATACAGGGTTTGGCTACACCTTC.

The table lists this clone with a count of one. The chain uses TRBV27 and TRBJ2-2; no clear D. Trimming stripped 7 bases from V and 3 bases from J, with 12 bases between. The germline V gene encodes CDR1 MNHEY and CDR2 SMNVEV (reference sequence). The length of the CDR3 is 14 residues. Here the CDR3 reads CASTSTMDTGELFF. CDR3 DNA sequence: TGTGCCAGCACCTCGACAATGGACACCGGGGAGCTGTTTTTT.

The rearrangement links TRBV6-1 to TRBJ2-7; 10 nucleotides line up with TRBD1. Germline V lookup: CDR1 MNHNS, CDR2 SASEGT. V shed 2 bases and J 6 bases; nucleotides not matched to a gene: 7. This CDR3 is built from 15 residues. The CDR3 loop reads CASSERTGGPTEQYF. The CDR3 nucleotides read TGTGCCAGCAGTGAAAGGACAGGGGGGCCTACCGAGCAGTACTTC.

The rearrangement joins TRBV2 to TRBJ1-1; D gene uncertain. V was cut by 10 bases and J by 8 bases, with 23 bases left in between. Germline CDR1 is SNHLY and CDR2 is FYNNEI. CDR3 length equals 14 residues. This CDR3 reads CATTPNSRLTEAFF. DNA of the CDR3: TGTGCCACCACCCCGAACAGCCGTCTAACAGAAGCTTTCTTT.

The rearrangement joins TRBV25-1 to TRBJ1-1; the D gene is possibly TRBD1 (5 bases). This CDR3 spans 14 amino acids. The germline V gene has CDR1 MGHDK and CDR2 SYGVNS. V gave up 3 bases and J gave up 5 bases, with 13 bases separating them. This chain's CDR3 is CASSDPGKATEAFF. The CDR3 DNA sequence: TGTGCCAGCAGTGACCCAGGGAAGGCGACTGAAGCTTTCTTT. The whole variable domain, remainder taken from reference TRBV25-1 and TRBJ1-1, is EADIYQTPRYLVIGTGKKITLECSQTMGHDKMYWYQQDPGMELHLIHYSYGVNSTEKGDLSSESTVSRIRTEHFPLTLESARPSHTSQYLCASSDPGKATEAFFGQGTRLTVV.

This chain connects TRBV2 to TRBJ1-4; no definite D call. V lost 1 base, J lost 1 base, and 7 bases lay in between. CDR1 is SNHLY, CDR2 FYNNEI, per germline. The CDR3 extends over 15 amino acids. In nucleotides, the CDR3 is TGTGCCAGCAGTGAAGACAGCCTAACTAATGAAAAACTGTTTTTT. This translates into CASSEDSLTNEKLFF. Looking up the rest from reference TRBV2 and TRBJ1-4 gives the full variable domain: EPEVTQTPSHQVTQMGQEVILRCVPISNHLYFYWYRQILGQKVEFLVSFYNNEISEKSEIFDDQFSVERPDGSNFTLKIRSTKLEDSAMYFCASSEDSLTNEKLFFGSGTQLSVL.

This clone showed up just once. The genes are TRBV5-1 and TRBJ2-7; 8 bases are a match to TRBD1. Germline CDR1 reads SGHRS; CDR2 reads YFSETQ. The V gene end was trimmed by 2 bases and the J gene end by 5 bases; junction bases not matched to a gene: 9. This CDR3 is built from 15 residues. Written as DNA, the CDR3 is TGCGCCAGCAGCTTCCTGGGCAGGGGGCTCGACGAGCAGTACTTC. Encoded protein: CASSFLGRGLDEQYF.

This clone has a handful of counts. V is TRBV19 and J is TRBJ2-1, with D possibly TRBD1 on 6 matching bases. Per the germline V gene, CDR1 is LNHDA and CDR2 is SQIVND (reference sequence). V shed 4 bases and J shed 7 bases, with 17 bases lying between them. The CDR3 sequence is 15 residues long. The CDR3, as DNA: TGTGCCAGTAGTAGAGACGATTCTAGGGGGAATGAGCAGTTCTTC. It yields the protein CASSRDDSRGNEQFF.

This chain uses TRBV10-2 with TRBJ1-5, with D unclear. Germline V gives CDR1 WSHSY, CDR2 SAAADI. The CDR3 loop spans 15 amino acids. The V gene lost 1 base and the J gene lost 0 bases, with 7 bases spanning the gap. The CDR3 loop reads CASSELRDSNQPQHF. CDR3 DNA sequence: TGCGCCAGCAGTGAGTTGAGGGATAGCAATCAGCCCCAGCATTTT.

The J gene is TRBJ1-1, the V gene TRBV19; D is unclear. Germline V lookup: CDR1 LNHDA, CDR2 SQIVND (reference sequence). Trimming took 5 bases from V and 0 from J, leaving 13 bases between them. This CDR3 is 15 amino acids long. CDR3 loop: CASSSPDIVNTEAFF. In nucleotides, the CDR3 is TGTGCCAGTAGTTCACCTGACATCGTGAACACTGAAGCTTTCTTT.

This chain uses TRBV30 with TRBJ2-3; no firm D call. This CDR3 comprises 11 residues. Germline V CDR1 and CDR2: GTSNPN, SVGIG (reference sequence). V was cut by 3 bases and J by 2 bases, with 3 bases left in between. The chain's CDR3 is CAWRATDTQYF. The CDR3 bases are TGTGCCTGGAGGGCCACAGATACGCAGTATTTT. The variable domain in full, with the rest retrieved from reference TRBV30 and TRBJ2-3, is SQTIHQWPATLVQPVGSPLSLECTVEGTSNPNLYWYRQAAGRGLQLLFYSVGIGQISSEVPQNLSASRPQDRQFILSSKKLLLSDSGFYLCAWRATDTQYFGPGTRLTVL.

This sequence joins TRBV19 and TRBJ2-1; D is perhaps TRBD1 (5 bases). Germline assignment: CDR1 LNHDA and CDR2 SQIVND (reference sequence). V was cut by 6 bases and J by 6 bases, with 18 bases left in between. The CDR3 sequence is 15 residues long. The DNA of the CDR3 is TGTGCCAGTAGCCGACCGGGTCAGGGTCTCAATGAGCAGTTCTTC. As protein: CASSRPGQGLNEQFF.

This chain uses TRBV7-8 with TRBJ2-2, with a weak D call TRBD1 (6 bases). Germline V gene data show CDR1 as SGHVS and CDR2 as FQNEAQ. This CDR3 has 15 amino acids. The germline V and J ends were trimmed by 5 bases and 2 bases, with 12 bases remaining between them. CDR3 sequence (DNA): TGTGCCAGCAGCCCCAGGACAGCTAACACCGGGGAGCTGTTTTTT. Translated, it gives CASSPRTANTGELFF.

The chain carries TRBV5-1 and TRBJ1-1, with 7 positions matching TRBD1. V trimming: 4 bases; J trimming: 2 bases; junction bases outside the gene matches: 5. Germline CDR1 is SGHRS and CDR2 is YFSETQ. This CDR3 is 14 amino acids long. The CDR3 protein is CASSTGQINTEAFF. As DNA, the CDR3 is TGCGCCAGCAGCACGGGACAGATTAACACTGAAGCTTTCTTT.

Remarks on this clone: At the DNA level, this CDR3 is encoded by other sequences in the same sample as well. The chain recombines TRBV5-1 with TRBJ2-3; TRBD1 is a possible D gene (5 bases). This CDR3 region has 14 residues. The ends were cut back, 0 bases at V and 3 bases at J, with 8 bases in the middle. From germline, CDR1 is SGHRS and CDR2 YFSETQ. The CDR3: CASSLGQSTDTQYF. CDR3 nucleotide sequence: TGCGCCAGCAGCTTGGGACAGTCGACAGATACGCAGTATTTT.

The J gene is TRBJ2-7, the V gene TRBV25-1; 8 bases are shared with TRBD1. Losses at the gene ends were 5 bases for V and 5 bases for J; bases not matched to a gene: 8. Germline CDR1 and CDR2: MGHDK and SYGVNS. The CDR3 has 14 amino acids. In DNA, the CDR3 is TGTGCCAGCAGTACAAGGGACAGGCGTAACGAGCAGTACTTC. Encoded protein: CASSTRDRRNEQYF.

The chain links TRBV11-3 to TRBJ2-3; the match to TRBD1 covers 7 bases. The junction had 2 bases not matched to a gene; V was cut back by 5 bases and J by 3 bases. Per the germline V gene, CDR1 is SGHNT and CDR2 is YENEEA. The CDR3 is made up of 13 amino acids. As DNA, the CDR3 is TGTGCCAGCAGCGAACAGGGGACAGATACGCAGTATTTT. Translation gives CASSEQGTDTQYF. The entire variable domain, with the rest obtained from reference TRBV11-3 and TRBJ2-3, is as follows: EAGVVQSPRYKIIEKKQPVAFWCNPISGHNTLYWYLQNLGQGPELLIRYENEEAVDDSQLPKDRFSAERLKGVDSTLKIQPAELGDSAVYLCASSEQGTDTQYFGPGTRLTVL.

The chain is built from TRBV19 and TRBJ2-1; TRBD1 agrees at 8 bases. Germline CDR1 and CDR2: LNHDA and SQIVND (reference sequence). The CDR3 consists of 14 residues. V shed 3 bases, J shed 6 bases, and the junction held 4 bases outside the gene matches. CDR3 amino acids: CASSIQGASNEQFF. The CDR3 DNA sequence: TGTGCCAGTAGTATCCAGGGGGCCTCCAATGAGCAGTTCTTC.

The rearrangement links TRBV7-3 to TRBJ2-3, with a weak D call TRBD1 (6 bases). The CDR3 totals 15 residues. Germline V lookup: CDR1 SGHTA, CDR2 FQGTGA. Trimming stripped 4 bases from V and 0 bases from J, with 11 bases between. This CDR3 is CASSSLGQSTDTQYF. For the CDR3, the DNA is TGTGCCAGCAGCTCCCTGGGACAAAGCACAGATACGCAGTATTTT.

With respect to this clone: Other DNA sequences within the sample encode an identical CDR3. This sequence joins TRBV7-9 and TRBJ1-1; D gene ambiguous. The ends were cut back, 6 bases at V and 0 bases at J, with 5 bases in the middle. The CDR3 has 12 amino acids. Looked up from germline, CDR1 is SEHNR and CDR2 is FQNEAQ (reference sequence). CDR3 protein: CASSLVNTEAFF. The CDR3 nucleotides read TGTGCCAGCAGTCTCGTGAACACTGAAGCTTTCTTT.

The gene calls are TRBV2 and TRBJ2-1; unclear D gene. The ends were cut back, 8 bases at V and 1 base at J, with 12 bases in the middle. Germline CDR1 and CDR2: SNHLY and FYNNEI. This CDR3 contains 14 residues. The CDR3 bases are TGTGCCAGCCTTCGGAGCCTATCCTACAATGAGCAGTTCTTC. Its translation is CASLRSLSYNEQFF.

The chain couples TRBV27 to TRBJ1-5; the D gene is possibly TRBD1 (6 bases). The CDR3 length is 17 residues. Trimming pared 3 bases from V and 1 base from J, leaving 16 bases between. CDR1 is MNHEY and CDR2 is SMNVEV in the germline V gene (reference sequence). CDR3 in amino acids: CASSLRAGGDSNQPQHF. The CDR3 DNA follows: TGTGCCAGCAGTTTGCGGGCGGGGGGCGACAGCAATCAGCCCCAGCATTTT.

The V gene is TRBV5-1, the J gene TRBJ2-3, with 8 bases identical to TRBD2. The CDR3 has 17 amino acids. Germline V CDR1 and CDR2: SGHRS, YFSETQ. The junction had 14 bases not matched to a gene; V was cut back by 2 bases and J by 6 bases. CDR3 in amino acids: CASSFSGGAAGVDTQYF. As DNA, the CDR3 is TGCGCCAGCAGCTTCTCCGGCGGGGCAGCGGGGGTGGATACGCAGTATTTT.

The CDR3, as DNA: TGCGCCAGCGGTCGGGACAGCTCCTACAATGAGCAGTTCTTC. As protein: CASGRDSSYNEQFF. This sequence joins TRBV5-1 and TRBJ2-1; 7 bases are shared with TRBD1. CDR3 length: 14 residues. The V segment lost 7 bases and the J segment 0 bases; nucleotides outside the gene matches: 4. Per germline, CDR1 SGHRS and CDR2 YFSETQ.

V and J are TRBV19 and TRBJ2-7; 7 positions agree with TRBD2. With V trimmed by 3 bases and J by 0 bases, 2 bases remained unmatched. The CDR3 length is 14 residues. Looked up from germline, CDR1 is LNHDA and CDR2 is SQIVND (reference sequence). The CDR3 nucleotides read TGTGCCAGTAGTATCAGCGGGACCTCCTACGAGCAGTACTTC. The encoded protein is CASSISGTSYEQYF.

The chain joins TRBV2 to TRBJ1-2; 11 bases align to TRBD1. Looked up from germline, CDR1 is SNHLY and CDR2 is FYNNEI. There are 15 residues in the CDR3. With V trimmed by 7 bases and J by 4 bases, 8 bases remained unmatched. The DNA of the CDR3 is TGTGCCAGCACCAAAGGGGACAGGGGGACCTATGGCTACACCTTC. Translating gives CASTKGDRGTYGYTF.